This entry describes one T cell receptor beta chain. Time point indicated: newly diagnosed GD, antithyroid drugs for less than 3 months. The TCR library used RNA extracted from PBMCs. This sample is part of a study of regulatory T cells in long-lasting Graves disease. TCR beta libraries were built with iRepertoire HTBI primers and Arm-PCR of CDR3 regions. Via MiXCR, TCRdb re-called the multiplex PCR reads, giving one row per CDR3 protein. The table has about 300,000 distinct CDR3 sequences, under 20% seen once. CDR3 length equals 15 residues. Trimming stripped 2 bases from V and 0 bases from J, with 8 bases between. Looked up from germline, CDR1 is WSHSY and CDR2 is SAAADI.

The source is a female donor with Graves disease. V is TRBV10-2 and J is TRBJ1-3; D not certain. The sequencing here drew on peripheral blood mononuclear cells (PBMCs), taken at new diagnosis, from a patient treated with antithyroid drugs. The chain's CDR3 is CASSESQTSGNTIYF. Written as DNA, the CDR3 is TGCGCCAGCAGTGAGAGCCAGACCTCTGGAAACACCATATATTTT.